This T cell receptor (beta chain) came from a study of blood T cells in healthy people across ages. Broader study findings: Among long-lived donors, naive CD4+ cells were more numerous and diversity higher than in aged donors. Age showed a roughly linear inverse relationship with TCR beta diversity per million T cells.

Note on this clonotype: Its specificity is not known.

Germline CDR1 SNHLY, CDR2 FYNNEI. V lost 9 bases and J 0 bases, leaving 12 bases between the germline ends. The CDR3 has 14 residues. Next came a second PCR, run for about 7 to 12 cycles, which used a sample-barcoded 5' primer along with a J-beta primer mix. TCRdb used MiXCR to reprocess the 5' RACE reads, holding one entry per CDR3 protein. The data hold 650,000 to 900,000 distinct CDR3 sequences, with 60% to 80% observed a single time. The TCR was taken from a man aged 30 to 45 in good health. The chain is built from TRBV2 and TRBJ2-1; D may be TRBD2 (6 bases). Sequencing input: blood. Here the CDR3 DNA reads TGTGCCAGGAAGGAGGGGAGCTCCTACAATGAGCAGTTCTTC. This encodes CARKEGSSYNEQFF.